This T cell receptor beta chain was observed in a study of monozygotic twins with cystic fibrosis. Trimming cost V 8 bases and J 0 bases, with 7 bases left between them. Germline CDR1 is SNHLY and CDR2 is FYNNEI. CDR3 length equals 12 residues. Study-level points and caveats: Age, concordance and disease severity did not associate with shared CDR3 numbers. The repertoire was suggested to be naive-dominated, clonality median around 0.0093. Unrelated CF individuals shared fewer identical clonotypes than monozygotic CF twins.

Points on this clone: The antigen is not known.

Clones were sequenced by immunoSEQ multiplex PCR, and TCRdb holds only the in-frame ones, with some missing. Among tens of thousands of clones listed, around 97% were seen once. The chain has TRBV2 and TRBJ1-2, with D unclear. The sequenced sample consisted of blood. The receptor was derived from a girl aged 10-17 years with cystic fibrosis. This CDR3 is CASGRSNYGYTF. The CDR3 DNA is TGTGCCAGCGGCCGGTCTAACTATGGCTACACCTTC.